Included here is one TCR beta chain sequence, with context. The antigen is unknown. This entry belongs to a study of cytomegalovirus exposure and HLA in healthy donors. Vbeta (60) and Jbeta (13) primers were used in the PCR. Generated by immunoSEQ multiplex PCR, the TCRdb table keeps only in-frame clones and is missing some. The sample has around 130,000 clones; more than 80% are singletons. Study-wide points: A previous analysis found most TCR beta V segments productive roughly 87% or roughly 30% of the time. There were fewer than 200 TCR beta chains listed as cytomegalovirus-associated. Trimming of TCR beta V- and J-genes showed a link, identified in a later analysis, to a missense DCLRE1C variant. HLA alleles showed associations with 15,000 to 20,000 TCR beta sequences in a later analysis, at a 0.05 false discovery rate.

Trimming took 10 bases from V and 3 from J; bases not matched to a gene: 10. Germline values: CDR1 SNHLY, CDR2 FYNNEI. The CDR3 is 14 residues long. The sample was PBMCs. The TCR comes from a man aged 35 to 55 in good health and CMV-seronegative. The chain uses TRBV2 and TRBJ2-3; 7 nucleotides line up with TRBD2. DNA of the CDR3: TGTGCCACCAAAGCGGGAATGTCGACAGATACGCAGTATTTT. It specifies CATKAGMSTDTQYF.